This TCR beta chain was observed in a study of response to subunit inactivated influenza vaccine. Findings and limits, study-wide: Every seasonal influenza vaccination brings in few new T cells, the authors suggested.

TCRdb reanalysed the RT-PCR reads using MiXCR and keeps one entry per CDR3 protein. The sample yields approximately 480,000 distinct CDR3 sequences, over 9.5% seen once. In germline, CDR1 is SGHTA, CDR2 FQGTGA. V shed 6 bases and J 1 base; nucleotides not matched to a gene: 5. The CDR3 consists of 15 residues. Remarks on this clonotype: Its antigen is unidentified.

The chain carries TRBV7-3 and TRBJ2-5, with TRBD2 matching over 10 bases. The material was PBMCs from blood, obtained 35 to 45 days after vaccination. This clonotype was sampled from a man between 45 and 60 years old who received an inactivated influenza vaccine. CDR3 in amino acids: CASRAGLALQETQYF. CDR3 in DNA: TGTGCCAGCAGGGCGGGACTAGCGCTCCAAGAGACCCAGTACTTC.